A single sample is the source of the 9 T cell receptor beta chains below, sequenced in a study of control samples from healthy donors and cancer patients. The method was immunoSEQ multiplex PCR; TCRdb's version includes in-frame clones alone and lacks a portion of them. The sample consists of around 200,000 clones, 91% of them appearing once. Sequenced input: blood. These receptors came from a woman aged 25-40 years in good health.

This chain uses TRBV4-1 with TRBJ1-4; D not certain. The CDR3 is 14 residues long. Germline V CDR1 and CDR2: MGHRA, YSYEKL. V was shortened by 1 base and J by 7 bases, with 10 bases between the two germline ends. CDR3 in amino acids: CASSQGALSEKLFF. The CDR3 DNA reads TGCGCCAGCAGCCAAGGGGCGCTAAGTGAAAAACTGTTTTTT.

The chain is built from TRBV5-5 and TRBJ1-1; weak D call: TRBD1 (5 bases). Trimming cost V 2 bases and J 4 bases, with 6 bases left between them. CDR3 length: 12 amino acids. The germline gives CDR1 SGHKS, CDR2 YYEKEE (reference sequence). The CDR3 loop is CASSFTGTEAFF. DNA for the CDR3: TGTGCCAGCAGCTTTACAGGCACTGAAGCTTTCTTT.

V usage is TRBV28 and J usage is TRBJ2-7, with D possibly TRBD2 on 5 matching bases. Germline V lookup: CDR1 MDHEN, CDR2 SYDVKM. Trimming pared 5 bases from V and 1 base from J, leaving 6 bases between. The CDR3 totals 12 residues. The CDR3 bases are TGTGCCAGCAGTAGCGGTTCCTACGAGCAGTACTTC. This translates into CASSSGSYEQYF.

The chain carries TRBV6-4 and TRBJ2-6; no definite D call. CDR1 is MRHNA, CDR2 SNTAGT, per germline. This CDR3 spans 15 amino acids. With 2 bases removed from V and 4 bases from J, the gap between germline ends came to 9 bases. The CDR3: CASSDPGSGANVLTF. In DNA, the CDR3 is TGTGCCAGCAGTGACCCCGGGTCCGGGGCCAACGTCCTGACTTTC.

V is TRBV6-6 and J is TRBJ2-1, with D maybe TRBD1 (6 bases). The length of the CDR3 is 12 residues. Germline CDR1 and CDR2: MNHNY and SVGAGI (reference sequence). With 6 bases removed from V and 6 bases from J, the gap between germline ends came to 9 bases. The CDR3 sequence is CASSPQGNEQFF. The CDR3 nucleotides are TGTGCCAGCAGCCCACAGGGCAATGAGCAGTTCTTC.

As for this clone: Additional DNA sequences in this sample encode the identical CDR3. The chain combines TRBV6-5 with TRBJ1-1, with TRBD1 identical over 11 bases. Germline V gene sequence: CDR1 MNHEY, CDR2 SVGAGI. Trimming cost V 6 bases and J 4 bases; bases outside gene matches: 1. CDR3 length equals 13 residues. The CDR3 here is CASRGQGATEAFF. The CDR3 bases are TGTGCCAGCAGAGGACAGGGGGCCACTGAAGCTTTCTTT.

This rearrangement joins TRBV11-2 to TRBJ2-1; D ambiguous. V was shortened by 3 bases and J by 10 bases, with 13 bases between the two germline ends. Per germline, CDR1 SGHAT and CDR2 FQNNGV. CDR3 length: 13 amino acids. CDR3 sequence reads: CASSLDLGGEQFF. The CDR3 region has the DNA TGTGCCAGCAGCTTGGATCTCGGTGGAGAGCAGTTCTTC.

The chain employs TRBV19 and TRBJ1-4, with 10 bases fitting TRBD1. The CDR3 loop spans 14 amino acids. V lost 8 bases and J lost 5; bases outside the gene matches: 5. The germline gives CDR1 LNHDA, CDR2 SQIVND (reference sequence). The CDR3: CASYPGQGNEKLFF. The DNA of the CDR3 is TGTGCCAGTTACCCGGGACAGGGGAATGAAAAACTGTTTTTT.

The rearrangement joins TRBV15 to TRBJ2-3; 11 bases fit TRBD2. CDR1 and CDR2 from the germline V gene are LNHNV and YYDKDF (reference sequence). The trim removed 0 bases at V and 3 bases at J, leaving 2 bases unmatched. This CDR3 comprises 16 residues. CDR3 residues: CATSRDLAGGTDTQYF. The DNA of the CDR3 is TGTGCCACCAGCAGAGATCTAGCGGGAGGAACAGATACGCAGTATTTT.